The 26 T cell receptor beta chains below all came from one sample that was sequenced in a study of human T cells and chemical hapten exposure. TCRdb analysed the RACE reads with MiXCR anew, one entry per CDR3 protein. In the table there are around 250,000 distinct CDR3 sequences, 7.5% to 9% of which are singletons. Time point of the sample: pre-sensitization, week 0. Treatment indicated: therapeutic diphenylcyclopropenone sensitization with weekly scalp DPC. The input for sequencing was whole blood, taken in connection with sensitization to the hapten diphenylcyclopropenone (DPC). The receptors come from a woman aged 35 to 49 with alopecia areata. Some clones in this sample may be carry-over from other donors' samples.

A few counts support this clonotype. The rearrangement uses TRBV2 and TRBJ1-2, with 7 positions matching TRBD1. The CDR3 runs 12 residues. V lost 6 bases, J lost 7 bases, and 5 bases stayed unmatched. Germline CDR1 is SNHLY and CDR2 is FYNNEI. DNA of the CDR3: TGTGCCAGCAGACAGACAGGGTCTGGCTACACCTTC. The encoded protein is CASRQTGSGYTF.

V is TRBV5-1 and J is TRBJ2-7; 8 positions agree with TRBD2. Germline trimming cut 0 bases from V and 2 bases from J; bases unmatched to any gene: 4. This CDR3 spans 15 amino acids. Per germline, CDR1 SGHRS and CDR2 YFSETQ. CDR3 bases: TGCGCCAGCAGCTTGGCGGGGACTAGTACCTACGAGCAGTACTTC. Protein product: CASSLAGTSTYEQYF.

This CDR3 reads CASSLWAGAYEQYF. The CDR3 DNA reads TGTGCCAGCAGTTTGTGGGCGGGGGCCTACGAGCAGTACTTC. V is TRBV27 and J is TRBJ2-7; 7 bases line up with TRBD2. Germline values: CDR1 MNHEY, CDR2 SMNVEV (reference sequence). J gave up 2 bases and V 3 bases, and 4 bases lay outside the gene matches. The CDR3 runs 14 residues.

Here the CDR3 DNA reads TGTGCCAGCAGCCCATGGACAGGGGGCGAGCAGTACTTC. Residues: CASSPWTGGEQYF. The gene calls are TRBV7-9 and TRBJ2-7; 10 nucleotides match TRBD1. Germline-derived CDR1 and CDR2 are SEHNR and FQNEAQ (reference sequence). The CDR3 length is 13 residues. Unmatched junction bases numbered 4, after V lost 5 bases and J lost 6 bases. Together with reference TRBV7-9 and TRBJ2-7, the CDR3 gives the full variable domain: DTGVSQNPRHKITKRGQNVTFRCDPISEHNRLYWYRQTLGQGPEFLTYFQNEAQLEKSRLLSDRFSAERPKGSFSTLEIQRTEQGDSAMYLCASSPWTGGEQYFGPGTRLTVT.

In this sample, this clonotype turned up many times. The chain uses TRBV11-1 and TRBJ2-1, with 8 nucleotides matching TRBD2. Germline V CDR1 and CDR2: SGHAT, FQDESV (reference sequence). The CDR3 is 15 amino acids. V lost 5 bases and J lost 2; bases outside the gene matches: 5. CDR3 protein: CASSVSGSPYNEQFF. The DNA of the CDR3 is TGTGCCAGCAGCGTCAGCGGGAGCCCCTACAATGAGCAGTTCTTC.

Only a few counts were recorded for this clonotype. This rearrangement joins TRBV2 to TRBJ1-3; tentatively, D is TRBD1 (6 bases). Germline V gene sequence: CDR1 SNHLY, CDR2 FYNNEI. This CDR3 has 14 amino acids. V was clipped by 7 bases and J by 10 bases, with 20 bases between them. CDR3 amino acids: CASNIPTGASTIYF. CDR3 in DNA: TGTGCCAGCAATATACCGACAGGAGCCTCAACCATATATTTT.

This clonotype has a handful of counts. The chain links TRBV5-4 to TRBJ2-2, with TRBD2 identical over 8 bases. CDR3 length equals 16 residues. V trimming: 6 bases; J trimming: 4 bases; junction bases outside the gene matches: 11. CDR1 is SGHNT and CDR2 is YYREEE in the germline V gene (reference sequence). The CDR3 loop reads CASTGSGRVGTGELFF. Written as DNA, the CDR3 is TGTGCCAGCACCGGAAGCGGGAGAGTGGGCACCGGGGAGCTGTTTTTT.

V gene TRBV20-1 combines with J gene TRBJ1-3, with D unresolved. Germline assignment: CDR1 DFQATT and CDR2 SNEGSKA (reference sequence). Trimming cost V 5 bases and J 0 bases, with 14 bases left between them. CDR3 length: 15 residues. The CDR3 region is CSARPDKFSGNTIYF. The CDR3 coding sequence is TGCAGTGCTCGACCTGACAAGTTCTCTGGAAACACCATATATTTT.

The V gene is TRBV20-1, the J gene TRBJ1-1; 8 bases are a match to TRBD1. With 7 bases clipped from V and 0 bases from J, the junction kept 10 bases outside the gene matches. CDR3 length equals 15 residues. CDR1 is DFQATT, CDR2 SNEGSKA, per germline (reference sequence). The CDR3 DNA is TGCAGTGTGATTAGGACAGGGATTATGAACACTGAAGCTTTCTTT. Translated, it gives CSVIRTGIMNTEAFF.

The chain joins TRBV2 to TRBJ1-6; 8 bases fit TRBD1. Germline CDR1 and CDR2: SNHLY and FYNNEI. The V gene end was trimmed by 6 bases and the J gene end by 10 bases; junction bases not matched to a gene: 5. The CDR3 runs to 13 residues. Written as DNA, the CDR3 is TGTGCCAGCAGCGGACAGGGCGGCTCACCCCTCCACTTT. This translates into CASSGQGGSPLHF. Supplemented by reference TRBV2 and TRBJ1-6, the full variable domain reads EPEVTQTPSHQVTQMGQEVILRCVPISNHLYFYWYRQILGQKVEFLVSFYNNEISEKSEIFDDQFSVERPDGSNFTLKIRSTKLEDSAMYFCASSGQGGSPLHFGNGTRLTVT.

The chain carries TRBV6-2 or TRBV6-3 and TRBJ1-1; unclear D gene. V lost 2 bases and J 3 bases, leaving 16 bases between the germline ends. The CDR3 has 16 amino acids. The germline V gene has CDR1 MNHEY and CDR2 SVGEGT. CDR3 in DNA: TGTGCCAGCAGTTACCGTGATCGGGGAGGAGACACTGAAGCTTTCTTT. This gives the protein CASSYRDRGGDTEAFF.

The chain recombines TRBV28 with TRBJ2-1, with TRBD1 matching over 10 bases. Germline-derived CDR1 and CDR2 are MDHEN and SYDVKM. V shed 4 bases, J shed 4 bases, and the junction held 4 bases outside the gene matches. The CDR3 covers 15 residues. The CDR3 sequence: CASSSSGQGYNEQFF. Here the CDR3 DNA reads TGTGCCAGCAGTTCCTCGGGACAGGGGTACAATGAGCAGTTCTTC.

This clonotype has more than one count but fewer than ten. The chain uses TRBV20-1 and TRBJ1-2, with no clear D. V lost 3 bases to trimming and J lost 7 bases, with 12 bases between them. The length of the CDR3 is 12 residues. Germline assignment: CDR1 DFQATT and CDR2 SNEGSKA (reference sequence). The CDR3 DNA reads TGCAGTGCTAGCGCGAGTCGGTCTGGCTACACCTTC. Encoded protein: CSASASRSGYTF.

This rearrangement joins TRBV27 to TRBJ2-2; tentatively, D is TRBD2 (5 bases). The CDR3 sequence is 14 residues long. Germline V CDR1 and CDR2: MNHEY, SMNVEV (reference sequence). V gave up 8 bases and J gave up 2 bases, with 12 bases separating them. The CDR3 spells CASYGEGNTGELFF. The CDR3 nucleotides are TGTGCCAGCTATGGAGAGGGAAACACCGGGGAGCTGTTTTTT.

As regards this clonotype: Mismatch with germline at one junction end may stem from a read error. The chain uses TRBV20-1 and TRBJ2-4; D may be TRBD2 (5 bases). CDR1 DFQATT and CDR2 SNEGSKA come from the germline V gene (reference sequence). This CDR3 is built from 15 residues. The CDR3 is CSARDRGSAKNIQYF. The CDR3 region has the DNA TGCAGTGCCAGAGACCGGGGTTCGGCCAAAAACATTCAGTACTTC.

This chain joins TRBV6-5 and TRBJ1-4; TRBD1 aligns across 12 bases. The V and J ends lost 11 bases and 10 bases, in that order; junction bases with no gene match: 11. CDR1 MNHEY and CDR2 SVGAGI come from the germline V gene. The CDR3 runs 14 residues. The CDR3 reads CAVSRDRGQRKLFF. The CDR3 coding sequence is TGTGCCGTGTCCCGGGACAGGGGGCAAAGAAAACTGTTTTTT.

This clonotype has a count of ten or more. This chain uses TRBV25-1 with TRBJ2-7; 10 nucleotides align to TRBD1. This CDR3 region has 15 residues. The germline V gene encodes CDR1 MGHDK and CDR2 SYGVNS. The V and J ends lost 4 bases and 3 bases, in that order; junction bases with no gene match: 6. CDR3 amino acids: CASSGTGTGVYEQYF. Here the CDR3 DNA reads TGTGCCAGCAGTGGAACCGGGACAGGGGTCTACGAGCAGTACTTC.

This clonotype was seen a handful of times. The chain joins TRBV7-8 to TRBJ2-1; weak D call: TRBD1 (6 bases). The CDR3 extends over 15 amino acids. Germline V gene data show CDR1 as SGHVS and CDR2 as FQNEAQ. Trimming removed 5 bases at V and 3 bases at J, with 14 bases between. CDR3: CASSPGQINYNEQFF. The CDR3 region has the DNA TGTGCCAGCAGCCCGGGACAAATAAACTACAATGAGCAGTTCTTC. The whole variable domain, filled in from reference TRBV7-8 and TRBJ2-1, reads GAGVSQSPRYKVAKRGQDVALRCDPISGHVSLFWYQQALGQGPEFLTYFQNEAQLDKSGLPSDRFFAERPEGSVSTLKIQRTQQEDSAVYLCASSPGQINYNEQFFGPGTRLTVL.

The chain links TRBV28 to TRBJ2-3; TRBD2 aligns across 8 bases. Germline-derived CDR1 and CDR2 are MDHEN and SYDVKM. V gave up 5 bases and J gave up 3 bases; unmatched junction bases: 10. This CDR3 has 16 residues. The CDR3 sequence: CASSGLGAGVTDTQYF. The CDR3 region has the DNA TGTGCCAGCAGTGGTCTGGGAGCGGGAGTTACAGATACGCAGTATTTT.

This chain joins TRBV6-4 and TRBJ1-5; D uncertain. V lost 3 bases to trimming and J lost 3 bases, with 12 bases between them. The CDR3 totals 15 residues. Germline lookup yields CDR1 MRHNA and CDR2 SNTAGT. DNA for the CDR3: TGTGCCAGCAGTGAGAGATTCGTAGACAATCAGCCCCAGCATTTT. Its protein product is CASSERFVDNQPQHF.

This clonotype was picked up a small number of times. The CDR3 sequence: CASSPPPRDTEAFF. For the CDR3, the DNA is TGTGCCAGCAGTCCGCCCCCAAGGGACACTGAAGCTTTCTTT. V is TRBV28 and J is TRBJ1-1; D is unclear. This CDR3 is built from 14 residues. V was cut by 5 bases and J by 3 bases, with 13 bases left in between. Germline loops: CDR1 MDHEN, CDR2 SYDVKM.

This clonotype was seen repeatedly, ten times or more. The J gene is TRBJ1-3, the V gene TRBV28; a possible D gene is TRBD1 (5 bases). The V and J ends lost 3 bases and 0 bases respectively, with 9 bases between them. Germline CDR1 MDHEN, CDR2 SYDVKM. The CDR3 runs 15 residues. The CDR3 nucleotides are TGTGCCAGCAGTTTCACAGGCTCCTCTGGAAACACCATATATTTT. It encodes CASSFTGSSGNTIYF.

This clonotype was detected ten times or more. The chain couples TRBV18 to TRBJ1-5; a weak D match, TRBD1 (6 bases). The germline CDR1 and CDR2 sequences are KGHSH and LQKENI. The CDR3 covers 14 residues. Trimming cost V 5 bases and J 3 bases, with 11 bases left between them. Here the CDR3 reads CASSTGQPNQPQHF. The CDR3 DNA is TGTGCCAGCTCAACAGGACAGCCCAATCAGCCCCAGCATTTT.

This clonotype appeared a few times. The V call is TRBV7-3, the J call TRBJ2-1; tentatively, D is TRBD2 (5 bases). This CDR3 comprises 13 residues. Germline values: CDR1 SGHTA, CDR2 FQGTGA. The V gene lost 1 base and the J gene lost 7 bases, with 8 bases spanning the gap. Here the CDR3 DNA reads TGTGCCAGCAGCTTAAGGACTCCTAATGAGCAGTTCTTC. Its translation is CASSLRTPNEQFF.

This rearrangement joins TRBV25-1 to TRBJ1-1, with 7 bases aligning to TRBD1. The junction had 14 bases not matched to a gene; V was cut back by 7 bases and J by 6 bases. Germline CDR1 and CDR2: MGHDK and SYGVNS. CDR3 length equals 15 residues. CDR3 sequence reads: CASTVSGGTMAEAFF. The DNA of the CDR3 is TGTGCCAGCACGGTGTCAGGGGGTACTATGGCTGAAGCTTTCTTT.

This clonotype has a handful of counts. The chain combines TRBV9 with TRBJ2-3; a weak D match, TRBD2 (5 bases). Germline lookup yields CDR1 SGDLS and CDR2 YYNGEE. The CDR3 runs to 15 residues. The V end was cut by 2 bases, the J end by 4 bases, with 14 bases between. CDR3 nucleotide sequence: TGTGCCAGCAGCGTTACGGGGAGCTTGGCAGATACGCAGTATTTT. Its protein product is CASSVTGSLADTQYF.